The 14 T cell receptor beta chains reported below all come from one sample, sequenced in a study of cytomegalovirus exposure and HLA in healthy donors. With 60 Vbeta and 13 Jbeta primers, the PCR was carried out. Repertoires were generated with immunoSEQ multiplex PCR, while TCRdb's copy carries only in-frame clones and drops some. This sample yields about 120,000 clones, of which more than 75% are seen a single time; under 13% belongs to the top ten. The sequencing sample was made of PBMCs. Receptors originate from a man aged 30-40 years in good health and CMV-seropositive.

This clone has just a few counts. Here the CDR3 reads CSVGGRTGSIEKLFF. The DNA of the CDR3 is TGCAGCGTTGGGGGGCGAACAGGGAGTATTGAAAAACTGTTTTTT. The rearrangement links TRBV29-1 to TRBJ1-4; possibly TRBD1 for D (6 bases). Trimming removed 4 bases from V and 7 bases from J, with 19 bases in between. CDR3 length equals 15 residues. Germline V gives CDR1 SQVTM, CDR2 ANQGSEA.

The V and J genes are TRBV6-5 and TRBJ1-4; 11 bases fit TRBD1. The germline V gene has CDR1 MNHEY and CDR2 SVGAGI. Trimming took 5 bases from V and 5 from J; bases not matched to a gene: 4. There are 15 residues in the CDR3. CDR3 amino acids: CASSHGTGGNEKLFF. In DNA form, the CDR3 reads TGTGCCAGCAGTCACGGGACAGGGGGAAATGAAAAACTGTTTTTT.

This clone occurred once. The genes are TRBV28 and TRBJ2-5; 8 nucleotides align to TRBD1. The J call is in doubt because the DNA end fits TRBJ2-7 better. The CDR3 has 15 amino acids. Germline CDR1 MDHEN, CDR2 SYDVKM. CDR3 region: CASSSETGVSYEQYF. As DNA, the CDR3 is TGTGCCAGCAGTTCCGAGACAGGGGTCTCCTACGAGCAGTACTTC.

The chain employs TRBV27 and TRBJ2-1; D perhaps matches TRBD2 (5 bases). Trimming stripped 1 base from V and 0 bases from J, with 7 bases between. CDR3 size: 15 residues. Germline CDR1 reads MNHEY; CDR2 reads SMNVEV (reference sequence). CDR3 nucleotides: TGTGCCAGCAGTTTATGGGCGGGCTCCTACAATGAGCAGTTCTTC. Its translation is CASSLWAGSYNEQFF.

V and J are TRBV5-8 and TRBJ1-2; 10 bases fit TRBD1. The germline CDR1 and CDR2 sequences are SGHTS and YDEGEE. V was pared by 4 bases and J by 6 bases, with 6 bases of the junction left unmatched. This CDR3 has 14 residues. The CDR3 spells CASSAGQGLHGYTF. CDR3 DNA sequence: TGTGCCAGCAGCGCGGGACAGGGGCTTCATGGCTACACCTTC. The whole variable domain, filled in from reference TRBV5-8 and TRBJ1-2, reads EAGVTQSPTHLIKTRGQQATLRCSPISGHTSVYWYQQALGLGLQFLLWYDEGEERNRGNFPPRFSGRQFPNYSSELNVNALELEDSALYLCASSAGQGLHGYTFGSGTRLTVV.

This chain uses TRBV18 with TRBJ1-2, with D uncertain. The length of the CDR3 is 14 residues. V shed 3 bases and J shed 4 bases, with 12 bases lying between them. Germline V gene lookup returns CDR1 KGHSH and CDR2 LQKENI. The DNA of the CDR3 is TGTGCCAGCTCACCCGCAGATTCTGCCTATGGCTACACCTTC. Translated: CASSPADSAYGYTF.

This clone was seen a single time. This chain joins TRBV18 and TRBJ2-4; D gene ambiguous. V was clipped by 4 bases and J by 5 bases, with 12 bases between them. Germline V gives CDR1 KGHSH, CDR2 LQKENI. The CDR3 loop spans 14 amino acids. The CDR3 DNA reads TGTGCCAGCTCACTAGGTATAGAGGAAAACATTCAGTACTTC. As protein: CASSLGIEENIQYF.

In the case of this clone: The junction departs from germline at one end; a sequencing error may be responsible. CDR3 sequence reads: CASSDSSYYEQYF. The CDR3 nucleotides read TGTGCCAGCAGTGACTCATCTTACTACGAGCAGTACTTC. This rearrangement joins TRBV6-5 to TRBJ2-7; D gene unclear. In germline, CDR1 is MNHEY, CDR2 SVGAGI. The CDR3 is made up of 13 amino acids.

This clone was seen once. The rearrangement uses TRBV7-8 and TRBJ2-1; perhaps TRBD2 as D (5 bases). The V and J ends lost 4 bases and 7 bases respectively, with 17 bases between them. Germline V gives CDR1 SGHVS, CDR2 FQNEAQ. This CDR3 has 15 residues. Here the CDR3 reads CASSYDGVFGNEQFF. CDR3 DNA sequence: TGTGCCAGCAGCTACGACGGGGTATTCGGGAATGAGCAGTTCTTC.

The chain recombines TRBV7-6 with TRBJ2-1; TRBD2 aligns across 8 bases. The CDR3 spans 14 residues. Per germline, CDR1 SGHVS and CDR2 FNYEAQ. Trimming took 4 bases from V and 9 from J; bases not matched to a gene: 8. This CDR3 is CASSSSGGGIEQFF. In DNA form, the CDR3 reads TGTGCCAGCAGCTCGTCCGGGGGGGGGATTGAGCAGTTCTTC.

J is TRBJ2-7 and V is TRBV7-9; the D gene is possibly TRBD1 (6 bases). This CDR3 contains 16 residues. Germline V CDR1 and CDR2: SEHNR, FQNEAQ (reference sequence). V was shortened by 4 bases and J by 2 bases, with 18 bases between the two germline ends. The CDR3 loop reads CASSSTRPGQTYEQYF. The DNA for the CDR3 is TGTGCCAGCAGCTCTACCAGACCCGGACAGACCTACGAGCAGTACTTC.

CDR3 region: CASSPDGYTF. The CDR3, as DNA: TGCGCCAGCAGCCCGGATGGCTACACCTTC. The rearrangement uses TRBV10-1 and TRBJ1-2; no firm D call. With 6 bases removed from V and 6 bases from J, the gap between germline ends came to 5 bases. CDR3 length equals 10 residues. Looked up from germline, CDR1 is WNHNN and CDR2 is SYGVQD (reference sequence).

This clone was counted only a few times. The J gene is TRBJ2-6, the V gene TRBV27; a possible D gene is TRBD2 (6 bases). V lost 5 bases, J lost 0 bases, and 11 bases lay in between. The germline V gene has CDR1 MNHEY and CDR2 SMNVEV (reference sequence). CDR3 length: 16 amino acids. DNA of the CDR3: TGTGCCAGCAGTAGATCCGGGGGCTCTGGGGCCAACGTCCTGACTTTC. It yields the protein CASSRSGGSGANVLTF.

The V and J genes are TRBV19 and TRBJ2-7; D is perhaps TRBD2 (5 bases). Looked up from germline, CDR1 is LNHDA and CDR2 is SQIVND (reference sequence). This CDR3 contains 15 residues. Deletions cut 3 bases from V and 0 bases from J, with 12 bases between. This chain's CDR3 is CASSIASFSSYEQYF. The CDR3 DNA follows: TGTGCCAGTAGTATCGCTAGCTTCAGCTCCTACGAGCAGTACTTC.